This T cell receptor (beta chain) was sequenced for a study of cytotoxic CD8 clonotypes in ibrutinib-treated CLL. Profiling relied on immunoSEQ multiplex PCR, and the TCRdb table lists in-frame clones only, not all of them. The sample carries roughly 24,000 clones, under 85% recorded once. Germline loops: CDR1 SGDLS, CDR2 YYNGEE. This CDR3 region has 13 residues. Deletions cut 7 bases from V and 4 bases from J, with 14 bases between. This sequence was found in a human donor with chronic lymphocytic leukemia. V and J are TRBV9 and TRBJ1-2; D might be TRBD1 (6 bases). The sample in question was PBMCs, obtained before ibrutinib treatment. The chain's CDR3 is CASQQGHSYGYTF. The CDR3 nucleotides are TGTGCCAGCCAACAGGGCCACTCCTATGGCTACACCTTC.